The following is a TCR beta chain sequence with its context. The antigen is undetermined. The data were obtained in a study of shared clonotypes between healthy human individuals. In the study overall: The study enrolled a couple of women and a few men aged 18 to 49. Findings and limits, study-wide: Naive subsets tended to show greater estimated richness than memory subsets. Clonotype sharing among donors was thought likely to change with sequencing depth.

Assay: immunoSEQ multiplex PCR; the TCRdb copy retains only in-frame clones and omits some. The sample yields 950,000 to 1,300,000 clones, more than 65% seen once. CDR1 and CDR2 from the germline V gene are SGHRS and YFSETQ. The V gene end was trimmed by 4 bases and the J gene end by 9 bases; junction bases not matched to a gene: 5. This CDR3 spans 14 amino acids. The clonotype was recovered from a man aged 18-30 years in good health. The sample comprised memory CD4+ T cells sorted from blood. The sample's subset: CD45RA-negative fraction. V is TRBV5-1 and J is TRBJ1-6, with 9 bases that match TRBD1. The CDR3: CASSPGTGFSPLHF. CDR3 in DNA: TGCGCCAGCAGCCCAGGGACAGGGTTTTCACCCCTCCACTTT.